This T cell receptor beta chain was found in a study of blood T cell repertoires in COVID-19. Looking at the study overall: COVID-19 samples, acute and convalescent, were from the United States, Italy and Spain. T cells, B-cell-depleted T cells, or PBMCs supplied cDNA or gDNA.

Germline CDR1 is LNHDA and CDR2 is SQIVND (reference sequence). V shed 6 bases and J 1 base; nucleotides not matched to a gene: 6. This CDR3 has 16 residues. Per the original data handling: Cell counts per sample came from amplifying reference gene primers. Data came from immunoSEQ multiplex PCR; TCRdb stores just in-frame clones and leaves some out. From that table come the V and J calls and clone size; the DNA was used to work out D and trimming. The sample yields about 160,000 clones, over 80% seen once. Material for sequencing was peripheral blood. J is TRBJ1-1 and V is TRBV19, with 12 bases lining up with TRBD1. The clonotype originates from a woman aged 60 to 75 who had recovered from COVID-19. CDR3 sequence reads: CASRLGQGARNTEAFF. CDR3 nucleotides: TGTGCCAGTAGGCTGGGACAGGGGGCGAGGAACACTGAAGCTTTCTTT.